Shown below are 24 T cell receptor beta chains from a single sample sequenced in a study of naive and memory T cell subsets. An oligonucleotide containing a UMI was ligated to the 3' end of TCR cDNA. Four PCR rounds used nested alpha and beta constant region primers plus the SP2 primer. TCRdb reanalysed the 5' RACE reads using MiXCR and keeps one entry per CDR3 protein. The profile covers tens of thousands of distinct CDR3 sequences, with around 8% appearing a single time and around 9.8% taken by the ten largest. The source of these receptors is a female donor in good health.

This chain connects TRBV7-2 to TRBJ1-2; no clear D gene. The CDR3 runs 16 residues. The germline V and J ends were trimmed by 1 base and 6 bases, with 18 bases remaining between them. Germline V lookup: CDR1 SGHTA, CDR2 FQGNSA. The CDR3: CASSLESRADIDGYTF. For the CDR3, the DNA is TGTGCCAGCAGCTTAGAGAGTCGGGCCGATATAGATGGCTACACCTTC.

This clonotype appeared a few times. The J gene is TRBJ1-4, the V gene TRBV20-1, with 9 bases aligning to TRBD1. Trimming at V came to 5 bases and at J to 8 bases, leaving 6 bases not matched to a gene. The CDR3 spans 13 residues. CDR1 is DFQATT, CDR2 SNEGSKA, per germline (reference sequence). The CDR3 nucleotides read TGCAGTGCTTCAACAGGGGGCCGCGAAAAACTGTTTTTT. Translation: CSASTGGREKLFF.

This clonotype was counted between two and nine times. The CDR3 coding sequence is TGCAGTGCTAGAGATCGGGACAGGGGGTTATACGAGCAGTACTTC. This gives the protein CSARDRDRGLYEQYF. The genes are TRBV20-1 and TRBJ2-7; TRBD1 agrees at 11 bases. The CDR3 covers 15 residues. Per germline, CDR1 DFQATT and CDR2 SNEGSKA (reference sequence). V gave up 0 bases and J gave up 4 bases; unmatched junction bases: 5.

There are many counts of this clonotype. The chain uses TRBV2 and TRBJ2-1, with no clear D. Trimming shortened V by 6 bases and J by 1 base, and 7 bases separated the two germline ends. The CDR3 has 13 residues. In germline, CDR1 is SNHLY, CDR2 FYNNEI. The CDR3 DNA is TGTGCCAGCAGCGACAATTCCTACAATGAGCAGTTCTTC. It translates to CASSDNSYNEQFF.

This clonotype came up many times. The V call is TRBV20-1, the J call TRBJ1-6, with unresolved D. The V gene's germline CDR1 is DFQATT and CDR2 SNEGSKA (reference sequence). The CDR3 length is 17 residues. V was trimmed by 6 bases and J by 0 bases, leaving 18 bases between them. CDR3 protein: CSAREAGKASYNSPLHF. The CDR3 DNA is TGCAGTGCCCGCGAAGCCGGGAAGGCCTCCTATAATTCACCCCTCCACTTT.

The gene calls are TRBV7-3 and TRBJ2-3, with 7 nucleotides matching TRBD2. The junction had 8 bases not matched to a gene; V was cut back by 0 bases and J by 2 bases. Germline V gene lookup returns CDR1 SGHTA and CDR2 FQGTGA. This CDR3 spans 17 amino acids. The CDR3 protein is CASSLTGPGGITDTQYF. As DNA, the CDR3 is TGTGCCAGCAGCTTAACAGGACCGGGGGGAATCACAGATACGCAGTATTTT.

Worth noting for this clonotype: A read error may explain this, as a much larger clone is one base away. The chain employs TRBV29-1 and TRBJ1-1, with D possibly being TRBD1 (5 bases). The V gene lost 6 bases and the J gene lost 5 bases, with 16 bases spanning the gap. Germline CDR1 is SQVTM and CDR2 is ANQGSEA. The CDR3 is 13 amino acids. CDR3 nucleotides: TGCAGCGTGATGTCAGGGTTAGGGACTGAAGCTTTCTTT. Its protein is CSVMSGLGTEAFF.

This clonotype has ten or more counts. The V gene is TRBV7-6, the J gene TRBJ1-2; D call uncertain. This CDR3 contains 13 residues. V gave up 1 base and J gave up 4 bases, with 7 bases separating them. In germline, CDR1 is SGHVS, CDR2 FNYEAQ. The CDR3 here is CASSLGPGYGYTF. The CDR3 DNA follows: TGTGCCAGCAGCTTAGGTCCAGGCTATGGCTACACCTTC.

The J gene is TRBJ2-5, the V gene TRBV5-1, with D tentatively TRBD1 (5 bases). Germline V CDR1 and CDR2: SGHRS, YFSETQ. Trimming left V 2 bases short and J 2 bases short, with 10 bases between. CDR3 length: 14 amino acids. CDR3 nucleotides: TGCGCCAGCAGCTTTCAGGGTGATCAAGAGACCCAGTACTTC. Encoded protein: CASSFQGDQETQYF. The complete variable domain, with remaining parts taken from reference TRBV5-1 and TRBJ2-5, reads KAGVTQTPRYLIKTRGQQVTLSCSPISGHRSVSWYQQTPGQGLQFLFEYFSETQRNKGNFPGRFSGRQFSNSRSEMNVSTLELGDSALYLCASSFQGDQETQYFGPGTRLLVL.

This clonotype was detected ten times or more. V usage is TRBV12-5 and J usage is TRBJ1-3, with unresolved D. Germline CDR1 and CDR2: LGHNT and FRNRAP. V was clipped by 2 bases and J by 0 bases, with 5 bases between them. CDR3 size: 14 residues. The CDR3 loop is CASGLISSGNTIYF. CDR3 in DNA: TGTGCTAGTGGTTTGATTTCCTCTGGAAACACCATATATTTT.

The V call is TRBV5-1, the J call TRBJ2-3; TRBD2 is a possible D gene (6 bases). CDR1 and CDR2 from the germline V gene are SGHRS and YFSETQ. The V end lost 4 bases, the J end lost 3 bases, and 12 bases lay between the germline ends. The CDR3 is made up of 14 amino acids. In DNA, the CDR3 is TGCGCCAGCAGCCGGAGGGAAGCTACAGATACGCAGTATTTT. This encodes CASSRREATDTQYF.

The chain joins TRBV7-2 to TRBJ1-2, with 11 bases that match TRBD1. The V gene's germline CDR1 is SGHTA and CDR2 FQGNSA. V lost 5 bases, J lost 4 bases, and 6 bases stayed unmatched. The CDR3 loop spans 15 amino acids. The CDR3 sequence: CASSPGTGGTYGYTF. The CDR3 DNA reads TGTGCCAGCAGCCCAGGGACAGGGGGGACCTATGGCTACACCTTC.

This clonotype was counted only a few times. This sequence joins TRBV19 and TRBJ1-6; TRBD1 might be the D (5 bases). Germline CDR1 is LNHDA and CDR2 is SQIVND (reference sequence). The V gene lost 11 bases and the J gene lost 5 bases, with 22 bases spanning the gap. The CDR3 runs 16 residues. CDR3 sequence: CAPIGGAREHNSPLHF. CDR3 coding DNA: TGTGCCCCGATCGGAGGAGCCAGGGAACATAATTCACCCCTCCACTTT.

This clonotype was observed once. A read error may be the cause here, since a much bigger clone is one base away. The J gene is TRBJ2-5, the V gene TRBV11-1; D gene uncertain. The CDR3 is 13 residues long. Germline V gives CDR1 SGHAT, CDR2 FQDESV (reference sequence). As DNA, the CDR3 is TGTGCCAGCAGATTAGAAGGGTTGGAGACCCAGTACTTC. Encoded protein: CASRLEGLETQYF.

On this clonotype: The junction shows a germline mismatch at one end, possibly a read error. This chain links TRBV5-1 with TRBJ1-5; the D gene is possibly TRBD1 (5 bases). Germline values: CDR1 SGHRS, CDR2 YFSETQ. This CDR3 region has 15 residues. CDR3 protein: CASSLDGQGNKKKNF. The CDR3 DNA follows: TGCGCCAGCAGCTTGGATGGGCAGGGAAATAAGAAAAAGAATTTT.

This clonotype has a count of ten or more. V and J are TRBV28 and TRBJ2-7; the D gene could be TRBD1 or TRBD2 (5 bases each). Germline assignment: CDR1 MDHEN and CDR2 SYDVKM. V gave up 0 bases and J gave up 5 bases, with 14 bases separating them. The CDR3 sequence is 15 residues long. The CDR3 region is CASSLWTGTHHEQYF. The CDR3 nucleotides are TGTGCCAGCAGTTTATGGACGGGGACGCACCACGAGCAGTACTTC.

At least ten counts were recorded for this clonotype. This chain links TRBV29-1 with TRBJ2-7; 9 bases agree with TRBD1. This CDR3 contains 12 residues. Unmatched junction bases numbered 4, after V lost 6 bases and J lost 4 bases. Germline V gene sequence: CDR1 SQVTM, CDR2 ANQGSEA. In nucleotides, the CDR3 is TGCAGCGTGGGGACAGGGATGTACGAGCAGTACTTC. It encodes CSVGTGMYEQYF.

The genes are TRBV7-9 and TRBJ2-7; D is unclear. Per the germline V gene, CDR1 is SEHNR and CDR2 is FQNEAQ (reference sequence). The CDR3 has 14 amino acids. Trimming left V 5 bases short and J 1 base short, with 12 bases between. CDR3 in DNA: TGTGCCAGCAGCACCTCCGCCCGGTCCTACGAGCAGTACTTC. Its translation: CASSTSARSYEQYF.

This clonotype showed up many times. The chain is built from TRBV6-5 and TRBJ1-1; D ambiguous. The CDR3 sequence is 14 residues long. Germline V gene sequence: CDR1 MNHEY, CDR2 SVGAGI. Trimming pared 6 bases from V and 4 bases from J, leaving 15 bases between. In nucleotides, the CDR3 is TGTGCCAGCAGCCGAGTTATTACAAGCACTGAAGCTTTCTTT. Its protein product is CASSRVITSTEAFF.

Ten or more counts support this clonotype. CDR3 DNA: TGCGCCAGCAGCCAAGTTGGTCCAACTAATGAAAAACTGTTTTTT. Its translation is CASSQVGPTNEKLFF. The chain uses TRBV4-1 and TRBJ1-4; D not resolved. The CDR3 contains 15 residues. The germline V and J ends were trimmed by 1 base and 0 bases, with 6 bases remaining between them. The germline gives CDR1 MGHRA, CDR2 YSYEKL.

This chain joins TRBV7-2 and TRBJ2-5; 11 positions agree with TRBD2. The trim removed 5 bases at V and 5 bases at J, leaving 10 bases unmatched. The CDR3 runs 16 residues. From germline, CDR1 is SGHTA and CDR2 FQGNSA. CDR3 in amino acids: CASSPRLSGGGETQYF. The CDR3 nucleotides read TGTGCCAGCAGCCCCCGACTTAGCGGGGGGGGGGAGACCCAGTACTTC.

The gene calls are TRBV6-2 or TRBV6-3 and TRBJ2-1, with D possibly being TRBD1 (5 bases). V lost 2 bases and J lost 0, with 5 bases in between. The V gene's germline CDR1 is MNHEY and CDR2 SVGEGT. This CDR3 has 14 residues. DNA of the CDR3: TGTGCCAGCAGTTACGACAGCTCCTACAATGAGCAGTTCTTC. Translated: CASSYDSSYNEQFF.

This clonotype was seen at least ten times. The chain links TRBV6-2 or TRBV6-3 to TRBJ1-5; TRBD1 agrees at 9 bases. The junction had 12 bases not matched to a gene; V was cut back by 8 bases and J by 7 bases. In germline, CDR1 is MNHEY, CDR2 SVGEGT. This CDR3 spans 15 amino acids. The CDR3 DNA reads as TGTGCCAGCCAGACTACAGGGGGCGCGTCCCAGCCCCAGCATTTT. This sequence encodes CASQTTGGASQPQHF.

This clonotype was seen ten or more times. The J gene is TRBJ2-1, the V gene TRBV18; TRBD2 aligns across 8 bases. This CDR3 has 20 amino acids. Germline V gene data show CDR1 as KGHSH and CDR2 as LQKENI. The V segment lost 1 base and the J segment 3 bases; nucleotides outside the gene matches: 17. CDR3 DNA: TGTGCCAGCTCACCACTGGGAGCTTATACTAGCGGTAACTTCTACAATGAGCAGTTCTTC. Its protein is CASSPLGAYTSGNFYNEQFF.